The clone carrying this TCR beta chain was counted at least ten times. Its antigen is still unknown. One junction end does not reproduce the germline sequence, and a read error may be involved. The CDR3 has 12 amino acids. There were TCR beta CDR3 regions amplified from RNA transcripts. Researchers ran a first-round RT-PCR on the TCR CDR3 using the HTBI primer set. In TCRdb, the multiplex PCR reads were re-called with MiXCR into one record per CDR3 protein. This sample has 500,000 to 750,000 distinct CDR3 sequences, with around a sixth found just once. The data originate from a study of T cells in Graves' hyperthyroidism and ophthalmopathy. Overall study results and limits: Blood held most thyroid clonotypes expanded above 0.001 frequency.

Patients were aged 18 to 65, had disease duration under 2 months, and had newly diagnosed hyperthyroidism. PBMCs were obtained from approximately 9.2 ml fresh peripheral blood. The clonotype was recovered from a woman in her thirties with Graves' hyperthyroidism. The chain has TRBV12-3 or TRBV12-4 and TRBJ2-7; the D is unclear. Material: blood. The CDR3 DNA reads as TGTGCCAGCAGCCGTACTTCCTTCGAGCAGTACTTC. It encodes CASSRTSFEQYF.